The entry below describes one T cell receptor (beta chain). In the original workflow: Amplification of reference gene primers provided the estimated nucleated cell counts. Data came from immunoSEQ multiplex PCR; TCRdb stores just in-frame clones and leaves some out. Clone size and V and J calls were adopted from that table, with D and trimming inferred from the DNA. The sample includes about 100,000 clones, approximately 80% of them seen just once. The source of the sample is a study of blood T cell repertoires in COVID-19. On the study more broadly: Acute-phase and convalescent COVID-19 samples originated in the United States, Italy and Spain. PBMCs, B-cell-depleted T cells, or T cells provided the cDNA or gDNA that made up the material.

This CDR3 is built from 14 residues. Germline trimming cut 5 bases from V and 3 bases from J; bases unmatched to any gene: 8. The germline V gene encodes CDR1 SQVTM and CDR2 ANQGSEA. Material for sequencing was peripheral blood. This receptor was obtained from a man aged 50-59 years with active or convalescent COVID-19. The chain couples TRBV29-1 to TRBJ2-7; 9 positions match TRBD1. The CDR3 loop reads CSVSKGTGNYEQYF. The DNA of the CDR3 is TGCAGCGTTTCAAAAGGGACAGGGAACTACGAGCAGTACTTC.